The 21 T cell receptor beta chains listed next were all sequenced from one sample in a study of T cell repertoires in aging, cancer and after chemotherapy. TRB rearrangements spanning V, D and J were amplified using mixed TRB-A/B primers. A single record per CDR3 protein comes from TCRdb applying MiXCR to the multiplex PCR reads. The sample shows over 9,500 distinct CDR3 sequences, around 35% of them seen only once. TCR beta rearrangements were amplified from peripheral blood genomic DNA. Input material: blood. The source of these receptors is a human donor in good health.

Points on this clonotype: Relative to the germline gene, one junction end is altered; a read error may explain this. The V and J genes are TRBV12-3 or TRBV12-4 and TRBJ2-1; 8 nucleotides agree with TRBD1. The CDR3 loop spans 14 amino acids. CDR3 DNA sequence: TGTGCCAGCAGTAGACAGGGGTCGGAGGGAGAGCAGTCCTTC. Translation gives CASSRQGSEGEQSF.

This sequence joins TRBV13 and TRBJ2-3; D call uncertain. Germline values: CDR1 PRHDT, CDR2 FYEKMQ (reference sequence). V lost 2 bases and J lost 3, with 6 bases in between. There are 13 residues in the CDR3. CDR3 nucleotide sequence: TGTGCCAGCAGCTTAATAGGTACAGATACGCAGTATTTT. As protein: CASSLIGTDTQYF.

The chain carries TRBV10-3 and TRBJ1-1; a possible D gene is TRBD1 (5 bases). Germline loops: CDR1 ENHRY, CDR2 SYGVKD. This CDR3 spans 12 amino acids. V was cut by 3 bases and J by 5 bases, with 7 bases left in between. The CDR3 DNA is TGTGCCATCAGTGAAAGGGGAACTGAAGCTTTCTTT. Encoded protein: CAISERGTEAFF.

By proportion, this clonotype is medium-sized. The chain carries TRBV19 and TRBJ2-1; no reliable D call. V was shortened by 2 bases and J by 3 bases, with 14 bases between the two germline ends. The CDR3 covers 16 residues. Germline assignment: CDR1 LNHDA and CDR2 SQIVND (reference sequence). CDR3 sequence (DNA): TGTGCCAGTAGTATAAGGGCCCAGCTCAGCTACAATGAGCAGTTCTTC. As protein: CASSIRAQLSYNEQFF.

CDR3 bases: TGTGCCATCGGAGGGGACAGGGGGCGCGGGGAGCAGTTCTTC. It specifies CAIGGDRGRGEQFF. J is TRBJ2-1 and V is TRBV10-3; 12 bases agree with TRBD1. The V gene's germline CDR1 is ENHRY and CDR2 SYGVKD. The CDR3 length is 14 residues. V lost 8 bases, J lost 10 bases, and 9 bases stayed unmatched.

This clonotype was recorded a few times. This CDR3 reads CASTYRTGAYEQYF. CDR3 nucleotide sequence: TGTGCCAGCACCTATCGGACTGGAGCCTACGAGCAGTACTTC. The V and J genes are TRBV6-6 and TRBJ2-7; a weak D match, TRBD2 (5 bases). Germline CDR1 and CDR2: MNHNY and SVGAGI (reference sequence). V was clipped by 7 bases and J by 2 bases, with 15 bases between them. This CDR3 contains 14 residues.

The V gene is TRBV6-2 or TRBV6-3, the J gene TRBJ1-2; the match to TRBD1 covers 7 bases. The CDR3 runs to 15 residues. The V segment lost 5 bases and the J segment 3 bases; nucleotides outside the gene matches: 9. CDR1 is MNHEY, CDR2 SVGEGT, per germline. CDR3 nucleotides: TGTGCCAGCAGTCCCTTCCGGACAGGTCACTATGGCTACACCTTC. Protein product: CASSPFRTGHYGYTF.

This clonotype has just a few counts. The chain joins TRBV30 to TRBJ1-1, with D possibly matching TRBD1 (5 bases). Germline CDR1 and CDR2: GTSNPN and SVGIG (reference sequence). Trimming removed 3 bases at V and 3 bases at J, with 11 bases between. The CDR3 spans 13 residues. The CDR3 DNA reads as TGTGCCTGGAGATACCGACAGCACACTGAAGCTTTCTTT. It codes for CAWRYRQHTEAFF. Full variable domain (rest looked up from reference TRBV30 and TRBJ1-1): SQTIHQWPATLVQPVGSPLSLECTVEGTSNPNLYWYRQAAGRGLQLLFYSVGIGQISSEVPQNLSASRPQDRQFILSSKKLLLSDSGFYLCAWRYRQHTEAFFGQGTRLTVV.

The sample holds a few counts of this clonotype. The genes are TRBV7-9 and TRBJ2-2; D not certain. The CDR3 contains 13 residues. The V gene lost 6 bases and the J gene lost 3 bases, with 8 bases spanning the gap. Looked up from germline, CDR1 is SEHNR and CDR2 is FQNEAQ (reference sequence). The CDR3 reads CASSRPDTGELFF. CDR3 coding DNA: TGTGCCAGCAGTCGACCGGACACCGGGGAGCTGTTTTTT.

The chain employs TRBV13 and TRBJ1-1, with D uncertain. The V and J ends lost 4 bases and 7 bases respectively, with 7 bases between them. The CDR3 has 11 amino acids. The germline gives CDR1 PRHDT, CDR2 FYEKMQ (reference sequence). In DNA, the CDR3 is TGTGCCAGCAGCTCCCGCGGTGAAGCTTTCTTT. This encodes CASSSRGEAFF.

CDR3 sequence reads: CASSAGRPWERSTGELFF. In DNA form, the CDR3 reads TGTGCCAGCAGTGCCGGGAGGCCATGGGAAAGGAGTACCGGGGAGCTGTTTTTT. The chain is built from TRBV6-5 and TRBJ2-2; 7 bases align to TRBD2. With V trimmed by 5 bases and J by 5 bases, 17 bases remained unmatched. Germline CDR1 and CDR2: MNHEY and SVGAGI. CDR3 length: 18 residues.

This clonotype appeared a single time. This may be a read error, as it is one base from a much larger clone. The chain is built from TRBV29-1 and TRBJ2-6; weak D call: TRBD1 (6 bases). V dropped 6 bases and J dropped 3 bases, with 18 bases sitting between them. The CDR3 consists of 16 residues. In germline, CDR1 is SQVTM, CDR2 ANQGSEA. CDR3 sequence reads: CSVSLIQGFGANVLTF. The CDR3 DNA follows: TGCAGCGTATCACTCATACAGGGATTTGGGGCCAACGTCCTGACTTTC.

This clonotype came up a few times. This chain uses TRBV11-3 with TRBJ2-1; 9 bases are a match to TRBD2. The CDR3 runs to 18 residues. From germline, CDR1 is SGHNT and CDR2 YENEEA. Trimming took 5 bases from V and 2 from J; bases not matched to a gene: 13. The CDR3 is CASSHSGLAGSPYNEQFF. The CDR3 nucleotides read TGTGCCAGCAGCCACTCGGGGCTAGCGGGGAGCCCCTACAATGAGCAGTTCTTC.

This chain links TRBV6-5 with TRBJ2-2; D is perhaps TRBD2 (7 bases). The CDR3 has 15 amino acids. CDR1 and CDR2 from the germline V gene are MNHEY and SVGAGI. With 7 bases removed from V and 4 bases from J, the gap between germline ends came to 16 bases. The CDR3, as DNA: TGTGCCAGCATCCCCGCGGGGGCCGGCACCGGGGAGCTGTTTTTT. This translates into CASIPAGAGTGELFF.

The V gene is TRBV6-5, the J gene TRBJ2-4; no clear D. Deletions cut 0 bases from V and 0 bases from J, with 6 bases between. The CDR3 loop spans 15 amino acids. The germline gives CDR1 MNHEY, CDR2 SVGAGI. The chain's CDR3 is CASSYSKLAKNIQYF. The DNA of the CDR3 is TGTGCCAGCAGTTACTCGAAACTAGCCAAAAACATTCAGTACTTC.

This clonotype has only a few counts. This chain joins TRBV5-4 and TRBJ2-5; 11 nucleotides agree with TRBD2. CDR3 length equals 16 residues. With V trimmed by 1 base and J by 5 bases, 7 bases remained unmatched. Germline values: CDR1 SGHNT, CDR2 YYREEE (reference sequence). The CDR3 is CASSLNSGGARETQYF. The DNA for the CDR3 is TGTGCCAGCAGCTTGAATAGCGGGGGGGCTAGGGAGACCCAGTACTTC.

This clonotype appeared a few times. This chain uses TRBV30 with TRBJ1-1; the D is unclear. V gave up 3 bases and J gave up 11 bases, with 13 bases separating them. CDR3 length: 11 residues. The V gene's germline CDR1 is GTSNPN and CDR2 SVGIG (reference sequence). The CDR3 DNA is TGTGCCTGGAGGCGGGGAGGAGGGGCTTTCTTT. Amino acid sequence: CAWRRGGGAFF. Full variable domain (missing parts from reference TRBV30 and TRBJ1-1): SQTIHQWPATLVQPVGSPLSLECTVEGTSNPNLYWYRQAAGRGLQLLFYSVGIGQISSEVPQNLSASRPQDRQFILSSKKLLLSDSGFYLCAWRRGGGAFFGQGTRLTVV.

This clonotype has a handful of counts. The V and J genes are TRBV11-3 and TRBJ2-2, with TRBD1 identical over 7 bases. The junction had 5 bases not matched to a gene; V was cut back by 4 bases and J by 6 bases. The CDR3 is made up of 14 amino acids. Germline CDR1 and CDR2: SGHNT and YENEEA. The CDR3 region is CASSYWDRPGELFF. The CDR3 region has the DNA TGTGCCAGCAGCTACTGGGACAGACCCGGGGAGCTGTTTTTT.

This clonotype is a singleton in its sample. The V call is TRBV6-2 or TRBV6-3, the J call TRBJ2-7; the match to TRBD2 covers 8 bases. CDR3 length: 16 amino acids. The trim removed 5 bases at V and 6 bases at J, leaving 15 bases unmatched. Per the germline V gene, CDR1 is MNHEY and CDR2 is SVGEGT. This CDR3 is CASSQPGLGGAVEQYF. CDR3 DNA sequence: TGTGCCAGCAGTCAACCGGGGCTCGGGGGGGCGGTCGAGCAGTACTTC.

This clonotype ranks as medium-sized. The rearrangement uses TRBV29-1 and TRBJ2-7, with D hard to call. The CDR3 totals 14 residues. Looked up from germline, CDR1 is SQVTM and CDR2 is ANQGSEA. Trimming pared 0 bases from V and 0 bases from J, leaving 9 bases between. The DNA for the CDR3 is TGCAGCGTTGAAGATCGGCCGTTCTCCTACGAGCAGTACTTC. It specifies CSVEDRPFSYEQYF.

In this sample, this clonotype is medium-sized. This chain links TRBV27 with TRBJ2-1; 7 bases align to TRBD1. The CDR3 is 15 amino acids. The V gene end was trimmed by 5 bases and the J gene end by 0 bases; junction bases not matched to a gene: 4. From germline, CDR1 is MNHEY and CDR2 SMNVEV (reference sequence). CDR3 DNA: TGTGCCAGCAGTCCAAGGGACAGCTCCTACAATGAGCAGTTCTTC. Protein product: CASSPRDSSYNEQFF.